This entry lists 5 T cell receptor beta chains sequenced from one sample in a study of OX40 agonist ivuxolimab in advanced cancers. Using immunoSEQ multiplex PCR, the repertoire was profiled, and TCRdb retains in-frame clones only, with some absent. The sample gives roughly 80,000 clones, approximately 94% of which show up once; roughly an eighth is in the top ten. Sequencing was performed on CD4+ or CD8+ T cells sorted from blood, taken in a trial of the OX40 agonist ivuxolimab. The receptors were sampled from an adult with an advanced solid tumor such as melanoma, head and neck, liver or kidney cancer.

The chain combines TRBV27 with TRBJ1-5; D ambiguous. The length of the CDR3 is 13 residues. The germline gives CDR1 MNHEY, CDR2 SMNVEV (reference sequence). V lost 2 bases and J lost 6, with 8 bases in between. The CDR3 region has the DNA TGTGCCAGCAGTTTAGCCCTCGGTCAGCCCCAGCATTTT. Residues: CASSLALGQPQHF.

V usage is TRBV6-4 and J usage is TRBJ2-3; TRBD2 might be the D (5 bases). The CDR3 contains 14 residues. Germline V lookup: CDR1 MRHNA, CDR2 SNTAGT. Trimming stripped 5 bases from V and 2 bases from J, with 11 bases between. The CDR3 spells CASSRGSYTDTQYF. DNA of the CDR3: TGTGCCAGCAGTAGAGGGTCCTACACAGATACGCAGTATTTT.

The V gene is TRBV19, the J gene TRBJ2-7; perhaps TRBD1 as D (5 bases). Trimming removed 3 bases at V and 0 bases at J, with 9 bases between. The CDR3 is made up of 14 amino acids. Germline V CDR1 and CDR2: LNHDA, SQIVND (reference sequence). The CDR3 loop is CASSMSGASYEQYF. The CDR3 bases are TGTGCCAGTAGTATGAGTGGGGCCTCCTACGAGCAGTACTTC.

The gene calls are TRBV7-9 and TRBJ1-2, with D maybe TRBD1 (5 bases). V was shortened by 8 bases and J by 6 bases, with 16 bases between the two germline ends. CDR1 and CDR2 from the germline V gene are SEHNR and FQNEAQ (reference sequence). The CDR3 runs 13 residues. The CDR3: CASLLPGDNGYTF. The CDR3 region has the DNA TGTGCCAGCTTGTTACCGGGGGATAATGGCTACACCTTC.

This chain links TRBV5-1 with TRBJ2-3, with D unresolved. Germline CDR1 is SGHRS and CDR2 is YFSETQ. There are 14 residues in the CDR3. The ends were cut back, 4 bases at V and 4 bases at J, with 13 bases in the middle. This CDR3 is CASSLLRVSDTQYF. The CDR3 nucleotides are TGCGCCAGCAGCCTCCTTAGGGTTTCAGATACGCAGTATTTT. Supplemented by reference TRBV5-1 and TRBJ2-3, the full variable domain reads KAGVTQTPRYLIKTRGQQVTLSCSPISGHRSVSWYQQTPGQGLQFLFEYFSETQRNKGNFPGRFSGRQFSNSRSEMNVSTLELGDSALYLCASSLLRVSDTQYFGPGTRLTVL.